These T cell receptor beta chains were read from a single sample in a study of shared clonotypes between healthy human individuals. The protocol was immunoSEQ multiplex PCR, while the TCRdb copy is restricted to in-frame clones and leaves out a portion. The sample shows roughly 500,000 clones, more than 65% of them seen only once. The sample comprised PBMCs. These receptors were taken from a woman in her forties in good health. Some clones in this sample may be carry-over from other donors' samples. Each CDR3 is given with its conserved first and last residue.

J	V	CDR3
TRBJ2-1	TRBV27	CASRGLAGVYEQFF
TRBJ2-1	TRBV9	CASSVGLAGDNEQFF
TRBJ1-3	TRBV9	CASSVTRGPGNTIYF
TRBJ2-7	TRBV7-2	CASSPGVNYEQYF
TRBJ1-2	TRBV9	CASSGQKNLNGYTF
TRBJ2-3	TRBV4-3	CASSQLPAGGSDTQYF
TRBJ2-3	TRBV7-8	CASSLVGLAGADTQYF
TRBJ2-5	TRBV13	CASSSGHLRETQYF
TRBJ2-7	TRBV5-1	CASSSTSHPPTLFEQYF
TRBJ2-1	TRBV30	CAWSRSIAYNEQFF
TRBJ2-5	TRBV6-5	CASSKRLGGFETQYF
TRBJ2-5	TRBV28	CASSLGRGPRVETQYF
TRBJ2-6	TRBV7-2	CASSLLAGAGGANVLTF
TRBJ2-7	TRBV19	CASSSRTGAPYEQYF
TRBJ2-7	TRBV5-6	CASSLNLGLVTEQYF
TRBJ2-7	TRBV2	CASIGPNPLLLAF
TRBJ2-5	TRBV6-6	CASSQDTGTGETQYF
TRBJ2-5	TRBV2	CASSDETGGLDQYF
TRBJ2-1	TRBV10-3	CAISDPKYSEQFF
TRBJ2-2	TRBV4-3	CASSQEWEIGELFF
TRBJ2-7	TRBV9	CASSVEVSGTYEQYF
TRBJ2-7	TRBV27	CASSYRRDSSYEQYF
TRBJ2-1	TRBV25-1	CASSEGAGGWYNEQFF
TRBJ1-5	TRBV30	CAWSVGTGAQPQHF
TRBJ2-3	TRBV5-4	CATQDSIRTDTQYF
TRBJ2-4	TRBV11-2	CASSLDRLDIQYF
TRBJ1-1	TRBV28	CASRPGLQNTEAFF
TRBJ2-5	TRBV7-3	CASSAGAGGQETQYF
TRBJ2-1	TRBV7-9	CASSKLVVSYNEQFF
TRBJ2-3	TRBV27	CASRYAGADTQYF
TRBJ1-2	TRBV5-1	CASKPGGDYGYTF
TRBJ2-5	TRBV6-1	CASMGLAERETQYF
TRBJ2-5	TRBV6-1	CASSEASLPSTWETQYF
TRBJ2-6	TRBV7-7	CASSLGNPQSRANVLTF
TRBJ1-5	TRBV2	CASGETGMDQPQHF
TRBJ2-1	TRBV5-1	CASSFITSSYNEQFF
TRBJ1-2	TRBV15	CATSRGAGPLYGYTF
TRBJ1-5	TRBV30	CAWSVLSINQPQHF
TRBJ1-3	TRBV6-6	CASSYSSSSGNTIYF
TRBJ1-1	TRBV6-5	CASRMTVSSTEAFF
TRBJ2-5	TRBV2	CASTPWTIRLGETQYF
TRBJ1-4	TRBV5-4	CASSFPGQGREKLFF
TRBJ1-1	TRBV5-8	CASGIIQAFF
TRBJ1-2	TRBV28	CASSFSFGGLYGYTF
TRBJ2-1	TRBV15	CATSRDPGSHNEQFF
TRBJ1-2	TRBV6-5	CASNQGQTNYGYTF
TRBJ1-2	TRBV5-1	CASSLGGRSGYTF
TRBJ1-1	TRBV9	CASSVRSDMNTEAFF
TRBJ1-1	TRBV27	CASSLLRGDTEAFF